These 17 T cell receptor beta chains were sequenced from one sample in a study of vaccination and CD4 T cells after COVID-19. Treatment in this sample: approximately nine-day PBMC culture with coronavirus spike peptide pools or control peptides (ViraFEST assay). An Oncomine TCR Beta short-read assay was used to sequence the DNA from cultured CD4+ T cells. Each CDR3 protein is one row after TCRdb ran MiXCR on the PCR reads. The data show 10,000 or so distinct CDR3 sequences, about 66% seen once. These receptors are not linked to any known antigen. What was sequenced was CD4+ T cells from blood, cultured in vitro. Receptors originate from a human donor who had recovered from COVID-19.

This chain connects TRBV12-3 or TRBV12-4 to TRBJ1-2, with a weak D call TRBD1 (6 bases). Trimming removed 3 bases at V and 8 bases at J, with 13 bases between. CDR3 length: 13 residues. CDR3: CASSFSGAIGYTF. CDR3 bases: TGTGCCAGCAGTTTTTCAGGGGCGATAGGCTACACCTTC.

The chain uses TRBV20-1 and TRBJ1-1; no firm D call. V lost 0 bases and J lost 6, with 14 bases in between. Germline V gene sequence: CDR1 DFQATT, CDR2 SNEGSKA (reference sequence). There are 14 residues in the CDR3. The CDR3 coding sequence is TGCAGTGCTAGAGACCGCCCGAGTTCCTCTGAAGCTTTCTTT. Amino acids: CSARDRPSSSEAFF.

The chain recombines TRBV6-1 with TRBJ1-1; TRBD1 agrees at 8 bases. Germline CDR1 reads MNHNS; CDR2 reads SASEGT. V dropped 10 bases and J dropped 4; count of bases not matched to a gene: 11. The CDR3 runs to 14 residues. The CDR3 nucleotides read TGTGCCACCCGCCGAGGCAGGGGGCCCACTGAAGCTTTCTTT. Its protein is CATRRGRGPTEAFF.

V is TRBV6-1 and J is TRBJ1-2, with 12 bases identical to TRBD1. Germline-derived CDR1 and CDR2 are MNHNS and SASEGT. V shed 5 bases and J 4 bases; nucleotides not matched to a gene: 11. This CDR3 has 17 residues. DNA for the CDR3: TGTGCCAGCAGTCGGGACAGGGGGCGAGAAATGGGCTATGGCTACACCTTC. This codes for CASSRDRGREMGYGYTF.

The chain combines TRBV7-3 with TRBJ1-1, with TRBD1 matching over 7 bases. CDR1 is SGHTA and CDR2 is FQGTGA in the germline V gene. The CDR3 is 15 residues long. Trimming at V came to 3 bases and at J to 1 base, leaving 5 bases not matched to a gene. The CDR3 sequence is CASSLQGGTNTEAFF. The CDR3 nucleotides read TGTGCCAGCAGCTTGCAGGGGGGCACGAACACTGAAGCTTTCTTT.

This chain joins TRBV7-6 and TRBJ2-3; 9 bases are a match to TRBD2. After removal of 3 bases from V and 5 bases from J, the junction contained 0 bases not matched to a gene. Germline V CDR1 and CDR2: SGHVS, FNYEAQ. The length of the CDR3 is 13 residues. In nucleotides, the CDR3 is TGTGCCAGCAGCTTGCGGGGGGGAGATACGCAGTATTTT. Protein sequence: CASSLRGGDTQYF.

This clonotype was seen a handful of times. J is TRBJ2-5 and V is TRBV20-1; the D gene is possibly TRBD1 (5 bases). This CDR3 contains 17 residues. V lost 6 bases and J 1 base, leaving 24 bases between the germline ends. Germline assignment: CDR1 DFQATT and CDR2 SNEGSKA (reference sequence). As DNA, the CDR3 is TGCAGTGCCCTTTCTCTTTTCACGACAGCTCTCCAAGAGACCCAGTACTTC. Translated, it gives CSALSLFTTALQETQYF.

The chain joins TRBV20-1 to TRBJ1-6; TRBD1 agrees at 10 bases. J gave up 1 base and V 3 bases, and 0 bases lay outside the gene matches. This CDR3 has 15 residues. Per germline, CDR1 DFQATT and CDR2 SNEGSKA (reference sequence). The CDR3 DNA sequence: TGCAGTGCTAGGGACAGGGGGTCCTATAATTCACCCCTCCACTTT. Translated, it gives CSARDRGSYNSPLHF.

The chain uses TRBV6-5 and TRBJ1-2; the D gene is possibly TRBD1 (6 bases). The length of the CDR3 is 16 residues. V was trimmed by 2 bases and J by 2 bases, leaving 15 bases between them. The germline V gene encodes CDR1 MNHEY and CDR2 SVGAGI. The CDR3 region has the DNA TGTGCCAGCAGTTACAGGGTTACAGGGAACAACTATGGCTACACCTTC. Its translation is CASSYRVTGNNYGYTF.

This clonotype has more than one count but fewer than ten. The gene calls are TRBV7-6 and TRBJ1-3; 9 positions agree with TRBD1. Looked up from germline, CDR1 is SGHVS and CDR2 is FNYEAQ. J gave up 0 bases and V 5 bases, and 5 bases lay outside the gene matches. The CDR3 runs 16 residues. The CDR3 DNA follows: TGTGCCAGCAGCCTTGGGACAGGGACCTCTGGAAACACCATATATTTT. It is translated as CASSLGTGTSGNTIYF.

J is TRBJ2-2 and V is TRBV10-3; the D gene is possibly TRBD2 (5 bases). V was pared by 10 bases and J by 0 bases, with 12 bases between. The CDR3 extends over 14 amino acids. Looked up from germline, CDR1 is ENHRY and CDR2 is SYGVKD. The CDR3 DNA is TGTGCCACAGCACCCGGGACGAACACCGGGGAGCTGTTTTTT. Translating it yields CATAPGTNTGELFF.

V and J are TRBV10-2 and TRBJ1-1, with 9 bases lining up with TRBD1. CDR1 is WSHSY, CDR2 SAAADI, per germline. Trimming took 8 bases from V and 1 from J; bases not matched to a gene: 11. This CDR3 has 16 residues. In DNA, the CDR3 is TGCGCCAGCGGACAGGGGAAATGGGCAGGGAACACTGAAGCTTTCTTT. Amino acid sequence: CASGQGKWAGNTEAFF.

V is TRBV11-2 and J is TRBJ2-3, with no clear D. V was shortened by 3 bases and J by 4 bases, with 8 bases between the two germline ends. Looked up from germline, CDR1 is SGHAT and CDR2 is FQNNGV. This CDR3 spans 13 amino acids. CDR3 amino acids: CASSFSSADTQYF. CDR3 coding DNA: TGTGCCAGCAGCTTTTCCTCGGCAGATACGCAGTATTTT.

The table lists this clonotype with a few counts. The gene calls are TRBV7-3 and TRBJ2-5; the D call may be TRBD1 or TRBD2 (5 bases each). Germline CDR1 SGHTA, CDR2 FQGTGA. Trimming took 0 bases from V and 1 from J, leaving 9 bases between them. The CDR3 has 15 amino acids. CDR3 DNA: TGTGCCAGCAGCTTAACCCGGGGCCCCCAAGAGACCCAGTACTTC. Amino acids: CASSLTRGPQETQYF.

This sequence joins TRBV20-1 and TRBJ2-7; D may correspond to TRBD1 or TRBD2 (5 bases each). The CDR3 extends over 12 amino acids. V was clipped by 0 bases and J by 7 bases, with 10 bases between them. Germline assignment: CDR1 DFQATT and CDR2 SNEGSKA (reference sequence). For the CDR3, the DNA is TGCAGTGCTAGAGAAGGGGAGTGGGAGCAGTACTTC. Protein sequence: CSAREGEWEQYF.

The J gene is TRBJ2-5, the V gene TRBV2, with TRBD2 matching 7 bases. The CDR3 has 15 residues. The germline gives CDR1 SNHLY, CDR2 FYNNEI. J lost 2 bases, V lost 6 bases, and 9 bases had no gene match. The CDR3 sequence is CASRGGWGGQETQYF. The CDR3 DNA reads TGTGCCAGCAGGGGAGGGTGGGGCGGTCAAGAGACCCAGTACTTC. The variable domain in full, with the rest retrieved from reference TRBV2 and TRBJ2-5, is EPEVTQTPSHQVTQMGQEVILRCVPISNHLYFYWYRQILGQKVEFLVSFYNNEISEKSEIFDDQFSVERPDGSNFTLKIRSTKLEDSAMYFCASRGGWGGQETQYFGPGTRLLVL.

This clonotype was observed a single time. The junction departs from germline at one end; a sequencing error may be responsible. The chain recombines TRBV5-1 with TRBJ2-4; 10 bases are shared with TRBD1. The germline CDR1 and CDR2 sequences are SGHRS and YFSETQ. The CDR3 is 12 amino acids. CDR3 nucleotide sequence: TGCGCCAGCAGAGAGACAGGGGGCGGCCTATGCTTC. Its protein product is CASRETGGGLCF.